This T cell receptor beta chain emerged from a study of T cell responses to AZD1222 COVID-19 vaccine. Some clones are missing from TCRdb's copy, which holds only in-frame ones; the method was immunoSEQ multiplex PCR. The table records approximately 120,000 clones, roughly nine tenths of them present only once. V was pared by 0 bases and J by 0 bases, with 7 bases between. The CDR3 spans 15 residues. CDR1 SGHTA and CDR2 FQGNSA come from the germline V gene. The receptor's source is an adult in good health. The material was peripheral blood, obtained on day 0 of AZD1222 vaccination. The chain couples TRBV7-2 to TRBJ2-3; D not certain. The CDR3 DNA follows: TGTGCCAGCAGCTTAGCAGCGACTAGCACAGATACGCAGTATTTT. Translation gives CASSLAATSTDTQYF. The entire variable domain, with the rest obtained from reference TRBV7-2 and TRBJ2-3, is as follows: GAGVSQSPSNKVTEKGKDVELRCDPISGHTALYWYRQSLGQGLEFLIYFQGNSAPDKSGLPSDRFSAERTGGSVSTLTIQRTQQEDSAVYLCASSLAATSTDTQYFGPGTRLTVL.